This TCR beta chain was recorded in a study of preoperative IRX-2 immunotherapy in early breast cancer (dated by TCRdb to the late 2010s). V is pared back by 6 bases and J by 0 bases, with 14 bases lying between the germline termini. The CDR3 measures 15 amino acids from cysteine to phenylalanine. Here the CDR3 DNA is all that survives: 45 bases in frame from base 1. Note on this clone: Its recognized antigen is unknown. Per-base qualities were not stored, and no clone one base away is much larger.

The protocol used for the library was the immunoSEQ multiplex PCR assay. TCRdb took this table from immuneACCESS and kept in-frame rearrangements with V and J called. Such tables lack part of the clones; where checked against another copy, unresolved V genes explain under half of the gap, and the rest is unexplained. The sample includes approximately 26,000 clones, with around 74% observed a single time. 6% to 8.5% of the sample comes from the top ten. In the paper's terms, the treatment or condition label means: preoperative locoregional IRX-2 cytokine immunotherapy. The samples were obtained from a phase Ib study in which preoperative, locoregional IRX-2 cytokine immunotherapy intended to prime immune responses was tested. Before surgery, IRX-2 was given to the donors, who were patients with early-stage breast cancer.

The specimen comprised lymph node tissue, sampled after IRX-2 immunotherapy. In this chain, TRBV23-1 is recombined with TRBJ2-5; TRBD2 could be the D gene, as 5 bases match. TRBV23-1 is assigned to the ORF class and has an uncertain function. This receptor was taken from a human donor with breast cancer. The CDR3 reads as follows: CASSQGGEYQETQYF. At the DNA level, the sequence is TGCGCCAGCAGCCAAGGTGGGGAGTACCAAGAGACCCAGTACTTC.